The 5 T cell receptor beta chains in this list originate from one sample, sequenced in a study of blood T cell repertoires in COVID-19. Data came from immunoSEQ multiplex PCR; TCRdb stores just in-frame clones and leaves some out. The sample holds 90,000 or so clones, less than 80% seen once. Material: peripheral blood. The receptors shown here come from a woman of 80 years or more with acute or convalescent COVID-19.

The rearrangement uses TRBV25-1 and TRBJ2-1, with 8 bases that match TRBD1. The V and J ends lost 3 bases and 5 bases, in that order; junction bases with no gene match: 6. CDR1 and CDR2 from the germline V gene are MGHDK and SYGVNS. The CDR3 contains 15 residues. CDR3 sequence (DNA): TGTGCCAGCAGTGATCCCCGGACAGGGAACAATGAGCAGTTCTTC. This gives the protein CASSDPRTGNNEQFF.

The chain uses TRBV5-4 and TRBJ2-4; D possibly corresponds to TRBD1 (8 bases). This CDR3 comprises 15 residues. Trimming stripped 3 bases from V and 4 bases from J, with 14 bases between. Germline assignment: CDR1 SGHNT and CDR2 YYREEE (reference sequence). CDR3 in amino acids: CASSSAQGGKNIQYF. The CDR3 DNA follows: TGTGCCAGCAGCTCTGCACAGGGGGGGAAAAACATTCAGTACTTC.

This chain joins TRBV5-1 and TRBJ1-4; unclear D gene. Trimming shortened V by 3 bases and J by 5 bases, and 14 bases separated the two germline ends. CDR3 size: 15 residues. The germline gives CDR1 SGHRS, CDR2 YFSETQ. Here the CDR3 DNA reads TGCGCCAGCAGCTCGTCGGGTCCTCCAAATGAAAAACTGTTTTTT. Translating gives CASSSSGPPNEKLFF.

The CDR3, as DNA: TGTGCCAGCAGTTACTCGCGGGGTCGGGGGAATGAAGCTTTCTTT. It is translated as CASSYSRGRGNEAFF. The chain has TRBV6-2 or TRBV6-3 and TRBJ1-1; a possible D gene is TRBD1 (5 bases). Per germline, CDR1 MNHEY and CDR2 SVGEGT. The CDR3 has 15 amino acids. V was pared by 0 bases and J by 7 bases, with 15 bases between.

In its sample, this clone was seen a few times. V is TRBV5-6 and J is TRBJ1-1; the D is unclear. The germline gives CDR1 SGHDT, CDR2 YYEEEE. The CDR3 spans 16 residues. Trimming pared 0 bases from V and 1 base from J, leaving 13 bases between. This CDR3 reads CASSLVGRRPNTEAFF. CDR3 in DNA: TGTGCCAGCAGCTTGGTTGGGAGGCGGCCGAACACTGAAGCTTTCTTT.